One TCR beta chain is described in this entry. Profiling relied on immunoSEQ multiplex PCR, and the TCRdb table lists in-frame clones only, not all of them. The repertoire holds about 170,000 clones, with about 93% as singletons. This specimen belongs to a study of control samples from healthy donors and cancer patients. This CDR3 has 16 residues. V lost 2 bases to trimming and J lost 3 bases; unmatched junction nucleotides: 9. Germline CDR1 GTSNPN, CDR2 SVGIG (reference sequence). Specimen: blood. The chain carries TRBV30 and TRBJ2-3; 9 bases match TRBD1. The sequence was collected from an older woman in good health. The CDR3 nucleotides read TGTGCCTGGAGTCCCGGGACAGGGAGTGGAACAGATACGCAGTATTTT. The encoded protein is CAWSPGTGSGTDTQYF.